The subject of this entry is one T cell receptor (beta chain). This sample is drawn from a study of blood T cell repertoires in COVID-19. About the research overall: COVID-19 samples from acute and convalescent phases originated in the United States, Italy and Spain. Sources were T cells, B-cell-depleted T cells, or PBMCs; the material itself was cDNA or gDNA.

Original data processing: Scientists estimated how many nucleated cells there were by amplifying reference gene primers. This table comes from immunoSEQ multiplex PCR, and its TCRdb copy is limited to in-frame clones, with some not included. From that table come the V and J calls and clone size; the DNA was used to work out D and trimming. This table has over 35,000 clones, 80% to 90% appearing once. Between the trimmed V and J ends, which lost 8 bases and 5 bases, there was a span of 13 bases. The CDR3 has 13 residues. Germline V CDR1 and CDR2: MNHEY, SVGAGI. Seattle cases were enrolled at active infection and followed longitudinally.

Sequenced material: peripheral blood. The chain employs TRBV6-5 and TRBJ2-4; the D is unclear. The sequence derives from a woman of 80 years or more with COVID-19, enrolled during active disease. In nucleotides, the CDR3 is TGTGCCAGCGGAACAGTTTCCGAAAACATTCAGTACTTC. This codes for CASGTVSENIQYF.